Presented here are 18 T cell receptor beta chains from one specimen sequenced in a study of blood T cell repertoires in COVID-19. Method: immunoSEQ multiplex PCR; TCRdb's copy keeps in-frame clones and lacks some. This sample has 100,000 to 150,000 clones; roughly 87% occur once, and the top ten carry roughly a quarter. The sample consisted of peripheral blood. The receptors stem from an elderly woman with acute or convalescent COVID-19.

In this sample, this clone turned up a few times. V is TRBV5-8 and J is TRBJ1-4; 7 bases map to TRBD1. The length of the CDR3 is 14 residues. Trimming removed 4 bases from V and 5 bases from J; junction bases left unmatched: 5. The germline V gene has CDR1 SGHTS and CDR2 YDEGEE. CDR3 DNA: TGTGCCAGCAGCCAAGGACAGGAGAATGAAAAACTGTTTTTT. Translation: CASSQGQENEKLFF. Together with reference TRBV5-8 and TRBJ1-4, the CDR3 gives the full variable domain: EAGVTQSPTHLIKTRGQQATLRCSPISGHTSVYWYQQALGLGLQFLLWYDEGEERNRGNFPPRFSGRQFPNYSSELNVNALELEDSALYLCASSQGQENEKLFFGSGTQLSVL.

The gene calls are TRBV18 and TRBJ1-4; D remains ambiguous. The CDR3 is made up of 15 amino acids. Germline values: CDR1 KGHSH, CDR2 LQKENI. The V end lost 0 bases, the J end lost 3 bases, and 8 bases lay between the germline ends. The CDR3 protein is CASSPPVGANEKLFF. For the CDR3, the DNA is TGTGCCAGCTCACCACCAGTCGGAGCTAATGAAAAACTGTTTTTT.

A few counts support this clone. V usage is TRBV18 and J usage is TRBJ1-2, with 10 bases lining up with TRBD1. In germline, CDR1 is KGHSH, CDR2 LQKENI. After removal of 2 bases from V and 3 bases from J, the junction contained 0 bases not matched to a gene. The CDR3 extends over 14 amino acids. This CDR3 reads CASSPGTGDYGYTF. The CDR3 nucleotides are TGTGCCAGCTCACCAGGGACAGGGGACTATGGCTACACCTTC.

The CDR3 sequence: CASSDMTAKGSYGYTF. DNA for the CDR3: TGTGCCAGCAGTGACATGACAGCTAAGGGCTCATATGGCTACACCTTC. The gene calls are TRBV28 and TRBJ1-2, with D perhaps matching TRBD1 (5 bases). CDR3 size: 16 residues. Trimming removed 5 bases at V and 5 bases at J, with 21 bases between. Germline-derived CDR1 and CDR2 are MDHEN and SYDVKM.

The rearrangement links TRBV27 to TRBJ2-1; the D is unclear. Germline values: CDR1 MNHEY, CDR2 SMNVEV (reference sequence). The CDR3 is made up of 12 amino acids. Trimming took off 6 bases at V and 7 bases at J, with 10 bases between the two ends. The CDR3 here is CASSSSGNEQFF. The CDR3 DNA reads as TGTGCCAGCAGCTCCTCAGGAAATGAGCAGTTCTTC.

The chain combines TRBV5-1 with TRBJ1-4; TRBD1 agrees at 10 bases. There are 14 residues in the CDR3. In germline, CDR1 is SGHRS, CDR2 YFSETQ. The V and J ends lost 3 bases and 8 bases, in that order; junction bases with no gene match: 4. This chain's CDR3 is CASSWDRGREKLFF. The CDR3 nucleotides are TGCGCCAGCAGCTGGGACAGGGGTAGGGAAAAACTGTTTTTT.

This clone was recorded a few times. The CDR3 region has the DNA TGTGCCAGCAGGCCCACGGACAGCCCCTATGGCTACACCTTC. It encodes CASRPTDSPYGYTF. The gene calls are TRBV3-1 (or the pseudogene TRBV3-2) and TRBJ1-2, with a possible D match to TRBD1 (6 bases). The V gene lost 6 bases and the J gene lost 4 bases, with 15 bases spanning the gap. Per the germline V gene, CDR1 is LGHDT and CDR2 is YNNKEL (reference sequence). This CDR3 is 14 amino acids long.

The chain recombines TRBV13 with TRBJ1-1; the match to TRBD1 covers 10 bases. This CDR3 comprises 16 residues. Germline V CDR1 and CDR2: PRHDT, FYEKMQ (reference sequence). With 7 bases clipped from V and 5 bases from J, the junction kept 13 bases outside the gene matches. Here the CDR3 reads CASTSPLRDRGTEAFF. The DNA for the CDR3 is TGTGCCAGCACTTCGCCACTCCGGGACAGGGGAACTGAAGCTTTCTTT.

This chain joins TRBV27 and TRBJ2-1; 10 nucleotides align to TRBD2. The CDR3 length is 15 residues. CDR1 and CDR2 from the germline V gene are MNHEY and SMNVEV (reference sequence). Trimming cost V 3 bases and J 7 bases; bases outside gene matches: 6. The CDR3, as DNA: TGTGCCAGCAGTTTGGAAGCGGGGGGGCAAAATGAGCAGTTCTTC. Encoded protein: CASSLEAGGQNEQFF.

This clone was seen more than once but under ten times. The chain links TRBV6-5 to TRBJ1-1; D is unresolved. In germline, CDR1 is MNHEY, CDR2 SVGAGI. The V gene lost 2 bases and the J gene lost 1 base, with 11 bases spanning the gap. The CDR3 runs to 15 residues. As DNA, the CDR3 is TGTGCCAGCAGTTACGAGAACGGTGGGAACACTGAAGCTTTCTTT. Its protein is CASSYENGGNTEAFF.

This chain's CDR3 is CASSPQGAKYDTQYF. The DNA of the CDR3 is TGCGCCAGCAGCCCCCAAGGGGCCAAATACGATACGCAGTATTTT. V gene TRBV5-1 combines with J gene TRBJ2-3; D is perhaps TRBD1 (5 bases). The germline V gene has CDR1 SGHRS and CDR2 YFSETQ. V was shortened by 4 bases and J by 6 bases, with 18 bases between the two germline ends. CDR3 length: 15 amino acids.

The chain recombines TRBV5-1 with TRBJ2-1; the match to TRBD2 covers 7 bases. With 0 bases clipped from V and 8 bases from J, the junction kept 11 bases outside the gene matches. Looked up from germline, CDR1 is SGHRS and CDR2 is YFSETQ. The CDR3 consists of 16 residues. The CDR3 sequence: CASSLAVGTTRYEQFF. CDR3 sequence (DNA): TGCGCCAGCAGCTTGGCCGTGGGGACTACAAGGTATGAGCAGTTCTTC.

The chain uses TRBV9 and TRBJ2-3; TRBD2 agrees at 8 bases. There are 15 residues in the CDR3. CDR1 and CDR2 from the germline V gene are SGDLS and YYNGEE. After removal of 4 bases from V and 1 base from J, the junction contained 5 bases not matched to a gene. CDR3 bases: TGTGCCAGCAGCTCCAGCGGGGGCCGCACAGATACGCAGTATTTT. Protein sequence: CASSSSGGRTDTQYF. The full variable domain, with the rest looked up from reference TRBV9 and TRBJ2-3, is DSGVTQTPKHLITATGQRVTLRCSPRSGDLSVYWYQQSLDQGLQFLIQYYNGEERAKGNILERFSAQQFPDLHSELNLSSLELGDSALYFCASSSSGGRTDTQYFGPGTRLTVL.

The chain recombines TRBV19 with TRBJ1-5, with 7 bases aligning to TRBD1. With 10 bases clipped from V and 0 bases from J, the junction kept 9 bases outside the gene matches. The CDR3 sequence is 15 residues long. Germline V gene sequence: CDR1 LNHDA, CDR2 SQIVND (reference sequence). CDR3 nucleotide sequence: TGTGCCACCAAGAGACAGGGTCCTAGCAATCAGCCCCAGCATTTT. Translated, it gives CATKRQGPSNQPQHF.

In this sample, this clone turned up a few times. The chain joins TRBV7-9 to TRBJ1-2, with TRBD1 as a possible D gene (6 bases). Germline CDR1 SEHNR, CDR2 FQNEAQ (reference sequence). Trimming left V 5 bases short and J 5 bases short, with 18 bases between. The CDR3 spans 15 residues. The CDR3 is CASSLQQGAWYGYTF. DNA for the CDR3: TGTGCCAGCAGCCTCCAACAGGGTGCCTGGTATGGCTACACCTTC.

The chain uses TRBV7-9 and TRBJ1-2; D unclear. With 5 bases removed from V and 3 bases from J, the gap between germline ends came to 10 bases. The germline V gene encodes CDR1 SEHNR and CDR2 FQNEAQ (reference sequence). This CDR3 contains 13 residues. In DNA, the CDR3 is TGTGCCAGCAGCCTCAGGTGGGACTATGGCTACACCTTC. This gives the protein CASSLRWDYGYTF.

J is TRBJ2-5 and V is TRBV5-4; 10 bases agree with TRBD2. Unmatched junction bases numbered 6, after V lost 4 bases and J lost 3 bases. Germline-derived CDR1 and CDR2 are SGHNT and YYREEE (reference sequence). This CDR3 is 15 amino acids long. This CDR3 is CASSLRLAGEETQYF. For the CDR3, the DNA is TGTGCCAGCAGCCTTCGGCTAGCGGGAGAAGAGACCCAGTACTTC.

The CDR3 DNA sequence: TGTGCCAGCAGTGGCCCTCTAGCGTATTCCTACAATGAGCAGTTCTTC. Translated, it gives CASSGPLAYSYNEQFF. The gene calls are TRBV6-2 or TRBV6-3 and TRBJ2-1, with a tentative D call TRBD2 (6 bases). In germline, CDR1 is MNHEY, CDR2 SVGEGT. This CDR3 has 16 amino acids. V lost 5 bases and J 1 base, leaving 15 bases between the germline ends.